Below, one T cell receptor (beta chain) is given with its context. In the original analysis: Using reference gene primer amplification, nucleated cell counts were estimated. Using immunoSEQ multiplex PCR, the repertoire was profiled, and TCRdb retains in-frame clones only, with some absent. V and J calls plus clone size are reproduced from that table; the DNA served to infer D and trimming. The sample comprises approximately 260,000 clones, 89% of which are singletons, and around 4.6% rests with the top ten. The data are from a study of blood T cell repertoires in COVID-19. For the study at large: Samples taken during acute and convalescent COVID-19 were collected in the United States, Italy and Spain. Sample material is recorded as cDNA or gDNA derived from T cells, B-cell-depleted T cells, or PBMCs.

V was clipped by 3 bases and J by 7 bases, with 9 bases between them. CDR3 length equals 13 residues. The germline V gene encodes CDR1 SGHAT and CDR2 FQNNGV. This TCR derives from a woman in her forties who had recovered from COVID-19. V is TRBV11-2 and J is TRBJ2-2, with unresolved D. Sequences were obtained from peripheral blood. CDR3 bases: TGTGCCAGCAGCTTCCGTGTTAACGGGGAGCTGTTTTTT. Translating it yields CASSFRVNGELFF.